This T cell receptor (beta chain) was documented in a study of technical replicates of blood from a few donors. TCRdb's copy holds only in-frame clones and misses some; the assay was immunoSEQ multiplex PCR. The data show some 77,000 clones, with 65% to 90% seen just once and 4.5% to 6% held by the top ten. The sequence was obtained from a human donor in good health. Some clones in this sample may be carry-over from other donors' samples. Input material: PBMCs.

The CDR3 sequence: CATSRDINMNTEAFF. The CDR3 DNA sequence: TGTGCCACCAGCAGGGACATTAACATGAACACTGAAGCTTTCTTT. The chain links TRBV15 to TRBJ1-1; D may be TRBD1 (5 bases). The CDR3 is 15 amino acids. Trimming stripped 3 bases from V and 0 bases from J, with 11 bases between. In germline, CDR1 is LNHNV, CDR2 YYDKDF (reference sequence).